The next 21 T cell receptor beta chains were all read from a single sample in a study of siplizumab effects on memory and regulatory T cells. Produced via immunoSEQ multiplex PCR; TCRdb's table is partial and in-frame only. This sample has more than 95,000 clones, with 93% found just once. Sequencing was carried out using CD4+ T cells sorted from blood. These receptors originate from a human donor in good health.

This chain's CDR3 is CASMGGRDYGYTF. The CDR3, as DNA: TGTGCCAGTATGGGGGGCAGAGACTATGGCTACACCTTC. This rearrangement joins TRBV19 to TRBJ1-2, with TRBD1 as a possible D gene (6 bases). The CDR3 consists of 13 residues. Trimming cost V 7 bases and J 3 bases, with 12 bases left between them. Germline V CDR1 and CDR2: LNHDA, SQIVND (reference sequence).

J is TRBJ1-1 and V is TRBV14, with 9 bases lining up with TRBD1. CDR1 and CDR2 (germline): SGHDN, FVKESK. The ends lost 2 bases at V and 6 bases at J; junction bases unmatched: 10. The CDR3 sequence is 16 residues long. CDR3 DNA sequence: TGTGCCAGCAGCCAAACCTACAGGGGGCGTCGGGCTGAAGCTTTCTTT. Translating gives CASSQTYRGRRAEAFF.

The rearrangement links TRBV28 to TRBJ1-1; D gene unclear. The germline V and J ends were trimmed by 7 bases and 11 bases, with 14 bases remaining between them. The CDR3 sequence is 11 residues long. Germline loops: CDR1 MDHEN, CDR2 SYDVKM. CDR3 sequence reads: CASKIDTGAFF. DNA of the CDR3: TGTGCCAGCAAAATTGATACGGGGGCTTTCTTT.

DNA of the CDR3: TGTGCCAGCAGCTTAGACGGGACAGGGGGGAATGGCTACACCTTC. Translation gives CASSLDGTGGNGYTF. The chain links TRBV7-9 to TRBJ1-2; 11 nucleotides align to TRBD1. Germline CDR1 reads SEHNR; CDR2 reads FQNEAQ (reference sequence). The CDR3 consists of 15 residues. With V trimmed by 1 base and J by 6 bases, 4 bases remained unmatched.

The chain recombines TRBV7-8 with TRBJ1-3; weak D call: TRBD1 (5 bases). CDR1 is SGHVS and CDR2 is FQNEAQ in the germline V gene. Trimming removed 3 bases from V and 4 bases from J, with 16 bases in between. The CDR3 runs to 16 residues. The CDR3, as DNA: TGTGCCAGCAGCTTTGGGACCGCGGGGAGGGGAAACACCATATATTTT. This encodes CASSFGTAGRGNTIYF. The full variable domain, completed using reference TRBV7-8 and TRBJ1-3, is GAGVSQSPRYKVAKRGQDVALRCDPISGHVSLFWYQQALGQGPEFLTYFQNEAQLDKSGLPSDRFFAERPEGSVSTLKIQRTQQEDSAVYLCASSFGTAGRGNTIYFGEGSWLTVV.

This rearrangement joins TRBV9 to TRBJ2-2; TRBD2 agrees at 8 bases. The V gene's germline CDR1 is SGDLS and CDR2 YYNGEE. The junction had 3 bases not matched to a gene; V was cut back by 4 bases and J by 1 base. CDR3 length: 15 amino acids. CDR3 nucleotide sequence: TGTGCCAGCAGCCTTAGCGGGAAGAACACCGGGGAGCTGTTTTTT. This sequence encodes CASSLSGKNTGELFF.

The chain recombines TRBV5-4 with TRBJ2-1, with 9 bases aligning to TRBD1. The CDR3 extends over 14 amino acids. Germline trimming cut 5 bases from V and 6 bases from J; bases unmatched to any gene: 6. CDR1 and CDR2 (germline): SGHNT, YYREEE (reference sequence). CDR3 sequence reads: CASSSGTGPNEQFF. In nucleotides, the CDR3 is TGTGCCAGCAGTTCCGGGACAGGGCCCAATGAGCAGTTCTTC.

The rearrangement links TRBV9 to TRBJ1-2; 11 bases are shared with TRBD1. The V and J ends lost 3 bases and 4 bases, in that order; junction bases with no gene match: 8. The length of the CDR3 is 16 residues. Germline-derived CDR1 and CDR2 are SGDLS and YYNGEE. The CDR3 is CASSATTGTGGYGYTF. The CDR3 region has the DNA TGTGCCAGCAGCGCAACCACCGGGACAGGGGGCTATGGCTACACCTTC.

CDR3 protein: CASSPGTANYGYTF. In nucleotides, the CDR3 is TGTGCCAGTAGTCCAGGAACAGCTAACTATGGCTACACCTTC. The V call is TRBV19, the J call TRBJ1-2; no clear D gene. V shed 5 bases and J shed 0 bases, with 10 bases lying between them. This CDR3 contains 14 residues. CDR1 and CDR2 (germline): LNHDA, SQIVND (reference sequence).

The CDR3 bases are TGTGCCAGCAGCCGTCACGGGGTACCTAGCACAGATACGCAGTATTTT. This sequence encodes CASSRHGVPSTDTQYF. The chain uses TRBV9 and TRBJ2-3, with D possibly being TRBD2 (5 bases). Germline CDR1 SGDLS, CDR2 YYNGEE. CDR3 length equals 16 residues. V was pared by 4 bases and J by 0 bases, with 15 bases between.

The chain is built from TRBV5-4 and TRBJ1-4; perhaps TRBD1 as D (5 bases). Trimming removed 4 bases at V and 3 bases at J, with 13 bases between. This CDR3 is 15 amino acids long. From germline, CDR1 is SGHNT and CDR2 YYREEE (reference sequence). CDR3 DNA: TGTGCCAGCAGCAGATCAGGGCTGTCTAATGAAAAACTGTTTTTT. This gives the protein CASSRSGLSNEKLFF.

This CDR3 reads CASSQVARALYTNTEAFF. The CDR3 nucleotides are TGTGCCAGCAGCCAAGTCGCCAGGGCCTTATATACGAACACTGAAGCTTTCTTT. The genes are TRBV14 and TRBJ1-1, with D perhaps matching TRBD1 (5 bases). V was cut by 1 base and J by 1 base, with 19 bases left in between. The CDR3 loop spans 18 amino acids. The germline V gene has CDR1 SGHDN and CDR2 FVKESK.

This clone was counted a single time. The V gene is TRBV11-3, the J gene TRBJ2-7; 9 positions match TRBD1. V dropped 5 bases and J dropped 6; count of bases not matched to a gene: 8. The CDR3 runs to 14 residues. Germline assignment: CDR1 SGHNT and CDR2 YENEEA. The CDR3 bases are TGTGCCAGCAGCCGCGGGACAGGGTTCGGCGAGCAGTACTTC. The encoded protein is CASSRGTGFGEQYF.

This rearrangement joins TRBV10-3 to TRBJ2-1; 11 nucleotides align to TRBD2. The CDR3 consists of 16 residues. Germline CDR1 ENHRY, CDR2 SYGVKD. The V gene end was trimmed by 3 bases and the J gene end by 8 bases; junction bases not matched to a gene: 9. The DNA of the CDR3 is TGTGCCATCAGTGAACGGGGTGCTAGCGGGAGGCATGAGCAGTTCTTC. Translated: CAISERGASGRHEQFF.

The chain couples TRBV7-2 to TRBJ2-7; D tentatively reads TRBD1 or TRBD2 (5 bases each). V was shortened by 5 bases and J by 0 bases, with 14 bases between the two germline ends. Germline loops: CDR1 SGHTA, CDR2 FQGNSA. There are 15 residues in the CDR3. As DNA, the CDR3 is TGTGCCAGCAGCCCCCTGCCGGGGACCTCCTACGAGCAGTACTTC. Translating gives CASSPLPGTSYEQYF.

In DNA, the CDR3 is TGCGCCAGCAGACTCAAGAAACCCCGGGACAGGGGCACTGAAGCTTTCTTT. It encodes CASRLKKPRDRGTEAFF. The V gene is TRBV23-1, the J gene TRBJ1-1; 10 nucleotides agree with TRBD1. Being an ORF, TRBV23-1 has a function that is uncertain. Trimming at V came to 6 bases and at J to 4 bases, leaving 14 bases not matched to a gene. This CDR3 region has 17 residues.

The chain combines TRBV12-5 with TRBJ2-1; D unclear. This CDR3 contains 12 residues. V lost 3 bases and J lost 2, with 2 bases in between. Germline lookup yields CDR1 LGHNT and CDR2 FRNRAP. The CDR3 sequence is CASGFPYNEQFF. The CDR3 DNA follows: TGTGCTAGTGGTTTTCCCTACAATGAGCAGTTCTTC.

V and J are TRBV9 and TRBJ2-5; 16 positions agree with TRBD2. Germline V CDR1 and CDR2: SGDLS, YYNGEE. J lost 5 bases, V lost 4 bases, and 8 bases had no gene match. CDR3 length: 17 amino acids. The CDR3 spells CASSPGTSGGALETQYF. The DNA of the CDR3 is TGTGCCAGCAGCCCCGGGACTAGCGGGGGGGCCTTGGAGACCCAGTACTTC.

The count of this clone is one. The chain has TRBV18 and TRBJ1-5, with TRBD1 as a possible D gene (5 bases). Trimming pared 3 bases from V and 3 bases from J, leaving 21 bases between. Germline V lookup: CDR1 KGHSH, CDR2 LQKENI. This CDR3 contains 18 residues. CDR3: CASSPYDGRVRVNQPQHF. The CDR3 coding sequence is TGTGCCAGCTCACCGTATGATGGCAGGGTGCGGGTCAATCAGCCCCAGCATTTT.

This rearrangement joins TRBV7-2 to TRBJ2-4; TRBD2 might be the D (5 bases). V was clipped by 4 bases and J by 5 bases, with 15 bases between them. The germline gives CDR1 SGHTA, CDR2 FQGNSA. This CDR3 contains 15 residues. The CDR3 loop is CASSYTGSLENIQYF. The CDR3 bases are TGTGCCAGCAGCTACACGGGATCCCTGGAAAACATTCAGTACTTC.

The chain recombines TRBV14 with TRBJ1-2; no clear D. Trimming stripped 4 bases from V and 0 bases from J, with 6 bases between. Germline V gene sequence: CDR1 SGHDN, CDR2 FVKESK. This CDR3 is 13 amino acids long. CDR3 protein: CASSPHPNYGYTF. The DNA for the CDR3 is TGTGCCAGCAGCCCTCATCCTAACTATGGCTACACCTTC.